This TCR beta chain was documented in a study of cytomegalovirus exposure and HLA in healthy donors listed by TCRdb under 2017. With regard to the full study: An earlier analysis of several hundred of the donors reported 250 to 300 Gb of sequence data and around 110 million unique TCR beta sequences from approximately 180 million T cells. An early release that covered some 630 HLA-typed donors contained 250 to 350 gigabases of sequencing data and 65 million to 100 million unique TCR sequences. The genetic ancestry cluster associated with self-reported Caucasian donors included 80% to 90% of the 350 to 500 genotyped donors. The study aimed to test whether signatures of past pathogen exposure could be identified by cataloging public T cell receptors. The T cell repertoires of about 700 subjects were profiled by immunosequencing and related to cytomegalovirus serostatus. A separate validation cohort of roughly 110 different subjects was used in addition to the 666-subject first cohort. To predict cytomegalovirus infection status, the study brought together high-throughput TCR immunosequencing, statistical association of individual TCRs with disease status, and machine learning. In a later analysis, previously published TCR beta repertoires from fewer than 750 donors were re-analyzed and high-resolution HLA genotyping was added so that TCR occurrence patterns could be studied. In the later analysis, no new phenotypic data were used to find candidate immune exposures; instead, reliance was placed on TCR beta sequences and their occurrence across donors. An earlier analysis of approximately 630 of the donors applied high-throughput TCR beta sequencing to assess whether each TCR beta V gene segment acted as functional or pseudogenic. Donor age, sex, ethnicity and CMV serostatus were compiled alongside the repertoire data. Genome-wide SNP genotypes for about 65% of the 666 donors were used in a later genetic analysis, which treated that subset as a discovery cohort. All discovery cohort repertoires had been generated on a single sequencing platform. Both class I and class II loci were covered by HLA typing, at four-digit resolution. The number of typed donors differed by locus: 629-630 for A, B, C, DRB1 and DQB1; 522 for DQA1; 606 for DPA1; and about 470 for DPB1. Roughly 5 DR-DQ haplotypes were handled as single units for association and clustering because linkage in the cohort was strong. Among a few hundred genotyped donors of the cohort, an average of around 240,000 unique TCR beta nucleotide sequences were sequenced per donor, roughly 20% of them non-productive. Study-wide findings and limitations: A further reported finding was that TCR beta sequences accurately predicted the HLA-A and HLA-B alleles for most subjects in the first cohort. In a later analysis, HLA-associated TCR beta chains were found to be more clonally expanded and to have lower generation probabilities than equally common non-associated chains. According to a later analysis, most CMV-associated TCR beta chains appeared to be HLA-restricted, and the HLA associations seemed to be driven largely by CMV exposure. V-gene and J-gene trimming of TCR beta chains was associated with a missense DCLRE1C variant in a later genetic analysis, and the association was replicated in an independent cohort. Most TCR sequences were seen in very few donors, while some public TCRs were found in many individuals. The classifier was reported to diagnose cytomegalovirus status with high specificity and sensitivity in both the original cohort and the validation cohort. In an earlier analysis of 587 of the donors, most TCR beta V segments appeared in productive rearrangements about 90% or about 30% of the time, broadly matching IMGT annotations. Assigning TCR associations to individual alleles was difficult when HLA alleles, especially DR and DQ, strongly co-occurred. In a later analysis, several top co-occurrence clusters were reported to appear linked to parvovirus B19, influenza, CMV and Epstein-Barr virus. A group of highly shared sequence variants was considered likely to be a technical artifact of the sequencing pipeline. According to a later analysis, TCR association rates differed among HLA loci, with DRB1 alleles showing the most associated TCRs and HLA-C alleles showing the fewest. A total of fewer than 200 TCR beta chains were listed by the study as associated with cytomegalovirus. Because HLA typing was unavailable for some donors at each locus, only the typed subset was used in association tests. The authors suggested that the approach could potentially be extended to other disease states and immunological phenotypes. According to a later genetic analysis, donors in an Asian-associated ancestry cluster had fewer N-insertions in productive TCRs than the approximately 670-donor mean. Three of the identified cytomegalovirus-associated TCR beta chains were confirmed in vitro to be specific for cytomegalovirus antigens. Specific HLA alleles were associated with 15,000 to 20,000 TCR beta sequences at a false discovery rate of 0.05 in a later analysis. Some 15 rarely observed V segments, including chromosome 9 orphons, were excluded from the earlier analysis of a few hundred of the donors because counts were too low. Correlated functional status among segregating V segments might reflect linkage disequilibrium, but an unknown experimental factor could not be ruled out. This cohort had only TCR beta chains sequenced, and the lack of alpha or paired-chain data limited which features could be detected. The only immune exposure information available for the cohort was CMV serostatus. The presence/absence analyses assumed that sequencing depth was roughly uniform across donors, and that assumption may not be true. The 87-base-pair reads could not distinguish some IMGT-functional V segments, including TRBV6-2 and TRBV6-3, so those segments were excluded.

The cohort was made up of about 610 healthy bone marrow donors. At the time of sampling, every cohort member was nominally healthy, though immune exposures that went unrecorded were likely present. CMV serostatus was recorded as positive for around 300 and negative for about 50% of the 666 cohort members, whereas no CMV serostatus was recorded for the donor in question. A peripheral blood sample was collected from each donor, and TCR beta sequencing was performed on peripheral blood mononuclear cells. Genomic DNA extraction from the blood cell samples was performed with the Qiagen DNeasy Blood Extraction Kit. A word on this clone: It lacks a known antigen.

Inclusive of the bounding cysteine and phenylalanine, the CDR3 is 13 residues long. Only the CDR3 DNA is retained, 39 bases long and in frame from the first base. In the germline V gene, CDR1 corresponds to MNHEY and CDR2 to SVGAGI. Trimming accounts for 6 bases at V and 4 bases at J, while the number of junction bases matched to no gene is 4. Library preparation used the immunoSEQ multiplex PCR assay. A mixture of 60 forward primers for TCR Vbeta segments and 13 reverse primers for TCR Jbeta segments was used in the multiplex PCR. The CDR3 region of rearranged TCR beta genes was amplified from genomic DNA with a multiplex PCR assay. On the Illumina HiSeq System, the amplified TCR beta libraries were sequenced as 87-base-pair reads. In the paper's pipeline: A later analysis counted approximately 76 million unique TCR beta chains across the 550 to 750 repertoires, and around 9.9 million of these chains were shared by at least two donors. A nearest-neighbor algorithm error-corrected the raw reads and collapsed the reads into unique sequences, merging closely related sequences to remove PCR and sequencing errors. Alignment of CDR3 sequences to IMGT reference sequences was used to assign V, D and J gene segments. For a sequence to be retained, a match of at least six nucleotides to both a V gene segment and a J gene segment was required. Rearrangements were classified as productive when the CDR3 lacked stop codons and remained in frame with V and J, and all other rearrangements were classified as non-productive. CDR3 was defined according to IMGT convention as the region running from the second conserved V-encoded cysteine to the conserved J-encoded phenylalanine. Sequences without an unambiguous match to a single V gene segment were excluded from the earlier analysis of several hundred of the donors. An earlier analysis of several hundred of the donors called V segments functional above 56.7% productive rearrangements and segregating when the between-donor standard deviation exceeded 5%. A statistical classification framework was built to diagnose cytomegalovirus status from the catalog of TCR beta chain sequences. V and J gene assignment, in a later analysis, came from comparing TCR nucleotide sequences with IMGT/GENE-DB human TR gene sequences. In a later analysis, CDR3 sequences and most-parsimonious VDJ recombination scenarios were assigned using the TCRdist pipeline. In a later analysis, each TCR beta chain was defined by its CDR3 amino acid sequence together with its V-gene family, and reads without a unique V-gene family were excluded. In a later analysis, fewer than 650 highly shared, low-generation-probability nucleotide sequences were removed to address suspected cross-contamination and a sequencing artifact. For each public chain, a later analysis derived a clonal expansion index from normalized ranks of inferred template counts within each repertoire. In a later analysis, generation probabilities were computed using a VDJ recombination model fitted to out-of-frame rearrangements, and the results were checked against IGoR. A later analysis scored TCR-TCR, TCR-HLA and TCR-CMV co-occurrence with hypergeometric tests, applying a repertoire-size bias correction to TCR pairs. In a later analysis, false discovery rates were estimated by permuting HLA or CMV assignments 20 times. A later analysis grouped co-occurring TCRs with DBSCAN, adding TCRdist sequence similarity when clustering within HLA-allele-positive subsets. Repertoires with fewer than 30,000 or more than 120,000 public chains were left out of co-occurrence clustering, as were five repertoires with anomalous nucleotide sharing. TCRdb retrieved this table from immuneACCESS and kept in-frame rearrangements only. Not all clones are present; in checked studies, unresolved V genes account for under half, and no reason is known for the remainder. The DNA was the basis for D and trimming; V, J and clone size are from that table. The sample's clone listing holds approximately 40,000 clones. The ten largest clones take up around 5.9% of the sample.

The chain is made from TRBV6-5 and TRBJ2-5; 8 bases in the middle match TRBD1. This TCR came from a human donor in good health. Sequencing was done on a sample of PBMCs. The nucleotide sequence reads TGTGCCAGCAGACGCGACAGGGGAGAGACCCAGTACTTC. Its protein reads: CASRRDRGETQYF.